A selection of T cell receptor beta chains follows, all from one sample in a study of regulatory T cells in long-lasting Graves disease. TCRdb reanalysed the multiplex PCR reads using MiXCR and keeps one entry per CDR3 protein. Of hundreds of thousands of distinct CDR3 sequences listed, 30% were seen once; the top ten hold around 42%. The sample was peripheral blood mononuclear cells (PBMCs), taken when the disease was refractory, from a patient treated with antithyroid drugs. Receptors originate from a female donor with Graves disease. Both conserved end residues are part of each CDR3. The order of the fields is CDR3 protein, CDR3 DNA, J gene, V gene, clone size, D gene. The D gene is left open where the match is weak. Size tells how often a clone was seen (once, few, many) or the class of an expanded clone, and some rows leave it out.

cdr3_aa: CASSPPTGGHLNTEAFF; cdr3_nt: TGTGCCAGCAGCCCCCCGACAGGGGGGCACCTGAACACTGAAGCTTTCTTT; j_call: TRBJ1-1; v_call: TRBV3-1; clone_size: NA; d_call: TRBD1
cdr3_aa: CSASILAGLEQYF; cdr3_nt: TGCAGTGCTAGTATCCTAGCGGGCCTCGAGCAGTACTTC; j_call: TRBJ2-7; v_call: TRBV20-1; clone_size: NA; d_call: TRBD2
cdr3_aa: CASSSPLETQYF; cdr3_nt: TGTGCCAGCAGCTCCCCTCTGGAGACCCAGTACTTC; j_call: TRBJ2-5; v_call: TRBV7-2; clone_size: few; d_call: NA
cdr3_aa: CAIGGGLGYEQYF; cdr3_nt: TGTGCCATCGGGGGGGGACTAGGCTACGAGCAGTACTTC; j_call: TRBJ2-7; v_call: TRBV10-3; clone_size: few; d_call: TRBD2
cdr3_aa: CASSYVKLAGRGETQYF; cdr3_nt: TGTGCCAGCAGTTACGTGAAACTAGCGGGAAGAGGTGAGACCCAGTACTTC; j_call: TRBJ2-5; v_call: TRBV6-2/TRBV6-3; clone_size: NA; d_call: TRBD2
cdr3_aa: CASKLQGIAGQPQHF; cdr3_nt: TGTGCCAGCAAGTTACAGGGCATAGCGGGGCAGCCCCAGCATTTT; j_call: TRBJ1-5; v_call: TRBV27; clone_size: NA; d_call: NA
cdr3_aa: CSARDYWSGATQETQYF; cdr3_nt: TGCAGTGCTAGAGATTACTGGTCGGGAGCGACACAAGAGACCCAGTACTTC; j_call: TRBJ2-5; v_call: TRBV20-1; clone_size: few; d_call: NA
cdr3_aa: CSVRGGEGNQPQHF; cdr3_nt: TGCAGCGTGCGGGGGGGCGAGGGCAATCAGCCCCAGCATTTT; j_call: TRBJ1-5; v_call: TRBV29-1; clone_size: NA; d_call: NA
cdr3_aa: CASSLELGQGSTDTQYF; cdr3_nt: TGCGCCAGCAGCTTGGAGCTGGGACAGGGAAGCACAGATACGCAGTATTTT; j_call: TRBJ2-3; v_call: TRBV5-1; clone_size: NA; d_call: TRBD1
cdr3_aa: CASSLLGVEGSNQPQHF; cdr3_nt: TGTGCCAGCAGTTTACTCGGGGTTGAGGGGAGCAATCAGCCCCAGCATTTT; j_call: TRBJ1-5; v_call: TRBV27; clone_size: few; d_call: NA
cdr3_aa: CASSARTGWGNQPQHF; cdr3_nt: TGTGCCAGCAGTGCCCGGACAGGGTGGGGCAATCAGCCCCAGCATTTT; j_call: TRBJ1-5; v_call: TRBV28; clone_size: NA; d_call: TRBD1
cdr3_aa: CASSQDAGGWRGYTF; cdr3_nt: TGTGCCAGCAGCCAAGATGCCGGGGGCTGGCGGGGCTACACCTTC; j_call: TRBJ1-2; v_call: TRBV3-1; clone_size: few; d_call: NA